A selection of T cell receptor beta chains follows, all from one sample in a study of shared clonotypes between healthy human individuals. Clones were read by immunoSEQ multiplex PCR, and TCRdb kept only the in-frame ones, dropping some. Here the sample spans about 1,900,000 clones, less than 95% being singletons. Sequencing was carried out using naive CD8+ T cells sorted from blood. These receptors were taken from a man younger than 35 in good health. Both conserved end residues are part of each CDR3. The order of the fields is CDR3 length, V gene, J gene, CDR3 protein.

15,TRBV4-3,TRBJ2-2,CASSQERTGTGELFF
15,TRBV14,TRBJ2-7,CASSQVSQPAYEQYF
15,TRBV4-1,TRBJ2-3,CASSAEAGGGDTQYF
14,TRBV7-8,TRBJ2-7,CASSSGPSKWEQYF
15,TRBV6-5,TRBJ1-1,CASSYSGTAGTEAFF
17,TRBV11-2,TRBJ2-3,CASSARDSIFSTDTQYF
16,TRBV7-9,TRBJ1-4,CASSPTGGHETEKLFF
15,TRBV9,TRBJ1-6,CASSSSPGGTSPLHF
15,TRBV13,TRBJ2-7,CASSKEAGGSIEQYF
15,TRBV6-1,TRBJ2-1,CASSGLAGGVNEQFF
17,TRBV7-9,TRBJ2-1,CASRWTSGGSPNNEQFF
15,TRBV4-1,TRBJ2-2,CASAGQGAIHGELFF
14,TRBV7-9,TRBJ1-2,CASSYPGQANGYTF
13,TRBV4-2,TRBJ1-1,CASSTGMNTEAFF
13,TRBV6-5,TRBJ2-1,CASSYGDYNEQFF
14,TRBV19,TRBJ2-1,CASATGGSYNEQFF
15,TRBV10-1,TRBJ2-7,CASSESPLVSYEQYF